The T cell receptor beta chain described here comes from a study of CD8+CD57+ T cells in acquired aplastic anemia. The authors sequenced patients whose flow cytometry had shown CD8+CD57+ cell expansion. All participating patients were living with severe acquired aplastic anemia. The study sampled blood from patients who had received no therapy. In this sample, this clonotype turned up a few times. Its antigen remains unknown. Points from the study as a whole: Over 25 CD8+ CDR3 sequences occurred in both the patients and the controls.

Genomic DNA was employed as the template in profiling TCR beta VDJ and CDR3. TCRdb re-analysed the reads in MiXCR, keeping a single row per CDR3 protein. The sample holds approximately 190,000 distinct CDR3 sequences; nearly 50% are singletons and the top ten take 9.7%. Germline-derived CDR1 and CDR2 are SGHTA and FQGNSA. This CDR3 has 14 residues. V lost 1 base and J lost 6; bases outside the gene matches: 4. Sequencing input: sorted CD4+, CD8+, or CD8+CD57+ T cells (not recorded which) from PBMCs. This clonotype was obtained from a human donor with aplastic anemia. This sequence joins TRBV7-2 and TRBJ2-7; 9 nucleotides agree with TRBD1. CDR3 sequence (DNA): TGTGCCAGCAGCTTAGGGTGGGGACAGGGCGAGCAGTACTTC. Encoded protein: CASSLGWGQGEQYF.